The 21 T cell receptor beta chains below were found in one sample sequenced in a study of OX40 agonist ivuxolimab in advanced cancers. Sequencing used immunoSEQ multiplex PCR; TCRdb keeps in-frame clones, though not all of them. The sample consists of about 14,000 clones, over 75% of them appearing once. This specimen was CD4+ or CD8+ T cells sorted from blood, taken in a trial of the OX40 agonist ivuxolimab. The receptor source for this set is an adult with an advanced solid tumor such as melanoma, head and neck, liver or kidney cancer.

This clone is judged medium-sized (0.01 to 0.1%). CDR3 sequence: CASSDAGTSGPDTQYF. The DNA for the CDR3 is TGTGCCAGCAGTGACGCCGGGACTAGCGGTCCAGATACGCAGTATTTT. This chain connects TRBV6-4 to TRBJ2-3; 11 positions match TRBD2. Trimming at V came to 2 bases and at J to 4 bases, leaving 5 bases not matched to a gene. CDR3 length equals 16 residues. Per germline, CDR1 MRHNA and CDR2 SNTAGT.

This rearrangement joins TRBV7-6 to TRBJ2-7, with no clear D. Per germline, CDR1 SGHVS and CDR2 FNYEAQ. The V and J ends lost 0 bases and 2 bases respectively, with 2 bases between them. This CDR3 has 12 residues. The CDR3 DNA sequence: TGTGCCAGCAGCTTAGCCCCCTACGAGCAGTACTTC. Residues: CASSLAPYEQYF.

The V gene is TRBV9, the J gene TRBJ2-7; 7 bases match TRBD1. The CDR3 totals 14 residues. Trimming cost V 3 bases and J 0 bases; bases outside gene matches: 3. The germline CDR1 and CDR2 sequences are SGDLS and YYNGEE. CDR3 coding DNA: TGTGCCAGCAGCGCACGGGACAGCTCCTACGAGCAGTACTTC. This gives the protein CASSARDSSYEQYF.

The gene calls are TRBV7-9 and TRBJ2-5; no reliable D call. V lost 7 bases to trimming and J lost 1 base, with 7 bases between them. The germline gives CDR1 SEHNR, CDR2 FQNEAQ (reference sequence). The CDR3 has 12 residues. The CDR3 sequence: CASTLIQETQYF. The CDR3 DNA follows: TGTGCCAGCACGCTGATCCAAGAGACCCAGTACTTC.

The DNA for the CDR3 is TGTGCCAGCAGCGTCGGCAGCTATGGCTACACCTTC. This sequence encodes CASSVGSYGYTF. V gene TRBV9 combines with J gene TRBJ1-2; D call uncertain. Trimming shortened V by 2 bases and J by 4 bases, and 6 bases separated the two germline ends. Germline CDR1 SGDLS, CDR2 YYNGEE. The CDR3 runs 12 residues. Full variable domain (outside the CDR3, taken from reference TRBV9 and TRBJ1-2): DSGVTQTPKHLITATGQRVTLRCSPRSGDLSVYWYQQSLDQGLQFLIQYYNGEERAKGNILERFSAQQFPDLHSELNLSSLELGDSALYFCASSVGSYGYTFGSGTRLTVV.

This chain joins TRBV7-2 and TRBJ2-5, with D possibly matching TRBD2 (5 bases). The CDR3 contains 13 residues. Germline assignment: CDR1 SGHTA and CDR2 FQGNSA. Trimming took off 2 bases at V and 1 base at J, with 5 bases between the two ends. The CDR3 loop is CASSLSGQETQYF. The CDR3 DNA follows: TGTGCCAGCAGCTTAAGCGGCCAAGAGACCCAGTACTTC.

This clone is medium-sized in the sample. The chain is built from TRBV7-9 and TRBJ1-6; no definite D call. V lost 8 bases, J lost 7 bases, and 15 bases lay in between. In germline, CDR1 is SEHNR, CDR2 FQNEAQ (reference sequence). The CDR3 runs to 14 residues. The CDR3 DNA is TGTGCCAGCCGACGCGTGGGTTTGAATTCACCCCTCCACTTT. Translation gives CASRRVGLNSPLHF.

This clone has only a few counts. The chain joins TRBV2 to TRBJ2-1; D is unclear. The CDR3 runs 11 residues. The germline gives CDR1 SNHLY, CDR2 FYNNEI. V was clipped by 6 bases and J by 6 bases, with 6 bases between them. CDR3 in DNA: TGTGCCAGCAGGGCGATCAATGAGCAGTTCTTC. Translated: CASRAINEQFF.

This clone was seen only once. V and J are TRBV9 and TRBJ2-5; 7 positions match TRBD1. Germline V gene lookup returns CDR1 SGDLS and CDR2 YYNGEE. This CDR3 comprises 15 residues. The V gene end was trimmed by 3 bases and the J gene end by 1 base; junction bases not matched to a gene: 6. DNA for the CDR3: TGTGCCAGCAGCGCCTTGGGACAGCCCCAAGAGACCCAGTACTTC. This encodes CASSALGQPQETQYF. The whole variable domain, remainder taken from reference TRBV9 and TRBJ2-5, is DSGVTQTPKHLITATGQRVTLRCSPRSGDLSVYWYQQSLDQGLQFLIQYYNGEERAKGNILERFSAQQFPDLHSELNLSSLELGDSALYFCASSALGQPQETQYFGPGTRLLVL.

This rearrangement joins TRBV19 to TRBJ1-1; D is unresolved. V was cut by 1 base and J by 7 bases, with 10 bases left in between. The CDR3 loop spans 13 amino acids. CDR1 and CDR2 from the germline V gene are LNHDA and SQIVND (reference sequence). The CDR3 DNA sequence: TGTGCCAGTAGTATAGTCCCACATGGTGAAGCTTTCTTT. Its protein product is CASSIVPHGEAFF.

This clone is categorized as medium-sized. Distinct nucleotide sequences in the sample also encode this CDR3. V and J are TRBV27 and TRBJ2-7, with TRBD1 matching 12 bases. With V trimmed by 5 bases and J by 5 bases, 4 bases remained unmatched. Germline-derived CDR1 and CDR2 are MNHEY and SMNVEV (reference sequence). The CDR3 is 14 amino acids. The CDR3 region has the DNA TGTGCCAGCAGTCCCGGGACAGGGGGCCACGAGCAGTACTTC. This encodes CASSPGTGGHEQYF.

This clone was recorded a few times. Other DNA sequences within the sample encode an identical CDR3. The chain combines TRBV4-1 with TRBJ2-1, with 11 bases identical to TRBD2. With V trimmed by 0 bases and J by 4 bases, 5 bases remained unmatched. The CDR3 length is 17 residues. CDR1 MGHRA and CDR2 YSYEKL come from the germline V gene. In DNA form, the CDR3 reads TGCGCCAGCAGCCAAGATCTAGCGGGGGGATATTACAATGAGCAGTTCTTC. Translated: CASSQDLAGGYYNEQFF.

This clone was counted once. J is TRBJ1-2 and V is TRBV6-1; TRBD1 matches 8 bases. The V gene end was trimmed by 1 base and the J gene end by 7 bases; junction bases not matched to a gene: 11. This CDR3 region has 16 residues. The germline gives CDR1 MNHNS, CDR2 SASEGT. The CDR3 is CASSEGPDRVFGGYTF. In nucleotides, the CDR3 is TGTGCCAGCAGTGAAGGCCCGGACAGGGTATTTGGTGGCTACACCTTC.

The rearrangement uses TRBV5-4 and TRBJ2-7; 7 bases are shared with TRBD1. CDR1 and CDR2 (germline): SGHNT, YYREEE (reference sequence). The CDR3 totals 14 residues. Trimming took 3 bases from V and 6 from J; bases not matched to a gene: 9. In nucleotides, the CDR3 is TGTGCCAGCAGCTCGTACACAGGGGTGGGCGAGCAGTACTTC. The encoded protein is CASSSYTGVGEQYF.

J is TRBJ2-3 and V is TRBV27, with D unclear. The CDR3 spans 14 residues. Germline loops: CDR1 MNHEY, CDR2 SMNVEV (reference sequence). V lost 5 bases and J lost 6, with 15 bases in between. DNA of the CDR3: TGTGCCAGCAGTCCCTGGGTCTCACCCGATACGCAGTATTTT. It specifies CASSPWVSPDTQYF.

The V and J genes are TRBV4-1 and TRBJ2-7; 8 nucleotides agree with TRBD1. The CDR3 contains 15 residues. In germline, CDR1 is MGHRA, CDR2 YSYEKL. Trimming at V came to 2 bases and at J to 4 bases, leaving 7 bases not matched to a gene. This CDR3 reads CASSQNPQGAYEQYF. CDR3 coding DNA: TGCGCCAGCAGCCAAAACCCCCAGGGGGCTTACGAGCAGTACTTC.

The CDR3 reads CASSRGGGVPARFF. In DNA, the CDR3 is TGTGCCAGCAGCCGGGGAGGAGGGGTCCCAGCGCGGTTCTTC. J is TRBJ2-1 and V is TRBV11-2; maybe TRBD2 (6 bases). The V end was cut by 5 bases, the J end by 15 bases, with 23 bases between. The germline V gene has CDR1 SGHAT and CDR2 FQNNGV. This CDR3 is built from 14 residues.

This rearrangement joins TRBV19 to TRBJ1-4; D not resolved. CDR1 is LNHDA and CDR2 is SQIVND in the germline V gene (reference sequence). The CDR3 loop spans 14 amino acids. Trimming removed 6 bases at V and 6 bases at J, with 14 bases between. The CDR3 DNA sequence: TGTGCCAGTAGAACAGTGTATTTAGATGAAAAACTGTTTTTT. It translates to CASRTVYLDEKLFF. The full variable domain, in which reference TRBV19 and TRBJ1-4 provide the parts outside the CDR3, is DGGITQSPKYLFRKEGQNVTLSCEQNLNHDAMYWYRQDPGQGLRLIYYSQIVNDFQKGDIAEGYSVSREKKESFPLTVTSAQKNPTAFYLCASRTVYLDEKLFFGSGTQLSVL.

This chain joins TRBV27 and TRBJ2-7, with D perhaps matching TRBD1 (6 bases). CDR3 length: 15 residues. The germline gives CDR1 MNHEY, CDR2 SMNVEV (reference sequence). Trimming left V 3 bases short and J 5 bases short, with 17 bases between. Here the CDR3 DNA reads TGTGCCAGCAGTTTTGGAGCAACAGGGATCGACGAGCAGTACTTC. Translated, it gives CASSFGATGIDEQYF.

This clone is a singleton in its sample. The J gene is TRBJ1-1, the V gene TRBV5-5; tentative D call: TRBD1 (6 bases). Germline V gene data show CDR1 as SGHKS and CDR2 as YYEKEE (reference sequence). V was trimmed by 2 bases and J by 4 bases, leaving 9 bases between them. The CDR3 covers 13 residues. CDR3: CASSFTGPTEAFF. CDR3 DNA: TGTGCCAGCAGCTTCACAGGGCCCACTGAAGCTTTCTTT. The complete variable domain, with remaining parts taken from reference TRBV5-5 and TRBJ1-1, reads DAGVTQSPTHLIKTRGQQVTLRCSPISGHKSVSWYQQVLGQGPQFIFQYYEKEERGRGNFPDRFSARQFPNYSSELNVNALLLGDSALYLCASSFTGPTEAFFGQGTRLTVV.

The genes are TRBV13 and TRBJ2-7; 13 positions match TRBD2. Looked up from germline, CDR1 is PRHDT and CDR2 is FYEKMQ (reference sequence). There are 15 residues in the CDR3. V shed 5 bases and J 2 bases; nucleotides not matched to a gene: 3. The CDR3 reads CASSTGLAGAYEQYF. The CDR3 DNA reads TGTGCCAGCAGCACAGGACTAGCGGGAGCCTACGAGCAGTACTTC.